This T cell receptor beta chain was profiled in a study of blood T cell repertoires in COVID-19. Looking at the study overall: Acute-phase and convalescent COVID-19 samples originated in the United States, Italy and Spain. The cDNA or gDNA used as material had been derived from T cells, B-cell-depleted T cells, or PBMCs.

The CDR3 has 14 amino acids. Looked up from germline, CDR1 is SGDLS and CDR2 is YYNGEE. Trimming pared 1 base from V and 3 bases from J, leaving 7 bases between. In the original analysis: Reference gene primers were amplified, and this amplification served to estimate nucleated cell counts. Using immunoSEQ multiplex PCR, the repertoire was profiled, and TCRdb retains in-frame clones only, with some absent. Clone size and V and J calls were adopted from that table, with D and trimming inferred from the DNA. This sample has tens of thousands of clones, with roughly 84% found just once. The chain joins TRBV9 to TRBJ2-2; no clear D. The TCR sequence derives from a woman of 80 years or more in a cohort sampled during active or convalescent COVID-19. The sample taken for sequencing was peripheral blood. CDR3 protein: CASSVIADTGELFF. The CDR3 DNA follows: TGTGCCAGCAGCGTAATAGCAGACACCGGGGAGCTGTTTTTT.